These T cell receptor beta chains were read from a single sample in a study of cytomegalovirus exposure and HLA in healthy donors. Assay used: immunoSEQ multiplex PCR; TCRdb lists only in-frame clones, some missing. The sample lists about 190,000 clones; 77% were seen once. The sample was PBMCs. All receptors derive from a woman aged 25 to 39 in good health and CMV-seropositive. Both conserved end residues are trimmed from each CDR3. Each record gives: clone size, J gene, V gene, CDR3 protein. A row's size may be missing; if present it is once, few, many or a size class.

.,TRBJ2-5,TRBV19,ASSTDRVGVQETQY
.,TRBJ1-1,TRBV7-9,ASSLRTDMNTEAF
.,TRBJ2-1,TRBV7-9,ASRPGEQF
.,TRBJ2-2,TRBV5-1,ASRASAMNTGELF
few,TRBJ2-2,TRBV21-1,ASTSGVTGELF
.,TRBJ2-5,TRBV5-1,ASSMTSGGPRTQY
.,TRBJ1-1,TRBV14,ASNLGAASMNTEAF
.,TRBJ2-7,TRBV28,ASSSEAEGEYEQY
few,TRBJ2-1,TRBV5-1,ASSLGQGDEQF
.,TRBJ1-2,TRBV28,ASSLSRGRGYT
.,TRBJ1-5,TRBV28,ASITRGVSNQPQH
.,TRBJ1-2,TRBV18,ASSQLHNKQGNYGYT
.,TRBJ1-6,TRBV6-4,ASSGYNSPLH
.,TRBJ2-1,TRBV7-2,ASSLGTGLLYNEQF
.,TRBJ1-1,TRBV6-5,ASSLMRKNTEAF
.,TRBJ1-3,TRBV30,AWSVLSGFGNTIY
.,TRBJ2-7,TRBV30,AWSADRGREQY
.,TRBJ2-2,TRBV21-1,ASSKVQNTGELF
.,TRBJ2-1,TRBV6-5,ASSYSGQGVYEQF
.,TRBJ2-1,TRBV27,ASSFGGSPSF
few,TRBJ2-5,TRBV10-3,AISAPEETQY
few,TRBJ2-7,TRBV5-1,ASSLSMTGNYEQY
.,TRBJ2-7,TRBV5-1,ASRSGTGAYEQY
.,TRBJ2-7,TRBV18,ASSSTGTGSPYEQY
.,TRBJ1-1,TRBV5-1,ASSLASGTASTEAF
.,TRBJ1-3,TRBV28,ASRGYISSGNTIY
.,TRBJ2-2,TRBV7-2,ASSLNRAPELF
few,TRBJ2-3,TRBV9,ASSVAQRGSTDTQY
.,TRBJ2-3,TRBV10-3,AISDLQGGQYTQY
.,TRBJ1-3,TRBV7-9,ASSVLRDRGPGNTIY
.,TRBJ1-2,TRBV7-3,ASSSSEAAGYT
.,TRBJ2-3,TRBV7-3,ASSPRLAGPTDTQY
.,TRBJ1-2,TRBV27,ASRPRQGHYGYT
.,TRBJ2-7,TRBV13,ASSETGTGGPLSYEQY
.,TRBJ2-2,TRBV2,ASSPIQARQTGELF
once,TRBJ1-2,TRBV7-9,ASSLPDYGYT
once,TRBJ2-1,TRBV2,ASSEISGFGGHEQF
.,TRBJ2-2,TRBV5-1,ASAAGAMNTGELF
.,TRBJ2-7,TRBV19,ASSKWDTPTYEQY
.,TRBJ2-7,TRBV4-2,ASSQPPGGLGYEQY
.,TRBJ2-3,TRBV10-3,AISGLAGTDTQY
few,TRBJ1-2,TRBV6-5,ASSYNGYGYT
.,TRBJ1-2,TRBV7-3,ASSPEGGNYGYT
.,TRBJ1-3,TRBV28,ASSFQLGTPSGNTIY
few,TRBJ1-4,TRBV5-1,ASSTQGSNEKLF
.,TRBJ1-4,TRBV9,ASSVVPHITTNEKLF
.,TRBJ1-6,TRBV6-5,ASSYLTGGNSPLH
.,TRBJ2-6,TRBV28,AIGEHSGANVLT
.,TRBJ2-1,TRBV7-9,ASSPGGPSSYNEQF
.,TRBJ2-1,TRBV6-4,ASSERGGVVLNEQF
.,TRBJ2-1,TRBV19,ATKPGPLNNEQF
.,TRBJ1-1,TRBV5-1,ASSLQGPEAF
.,TRBJ2-1,TRBV10-3,AISLQGETYNEQF
.,TRBJ2-1,TRBV6-5,ASRGLYNEQF
few,TRBJ1-5,TRBV18,ASSPTGGNQPQH
.,TRBJ2-2,TRBV6-5,ASTPRGLSTGELF